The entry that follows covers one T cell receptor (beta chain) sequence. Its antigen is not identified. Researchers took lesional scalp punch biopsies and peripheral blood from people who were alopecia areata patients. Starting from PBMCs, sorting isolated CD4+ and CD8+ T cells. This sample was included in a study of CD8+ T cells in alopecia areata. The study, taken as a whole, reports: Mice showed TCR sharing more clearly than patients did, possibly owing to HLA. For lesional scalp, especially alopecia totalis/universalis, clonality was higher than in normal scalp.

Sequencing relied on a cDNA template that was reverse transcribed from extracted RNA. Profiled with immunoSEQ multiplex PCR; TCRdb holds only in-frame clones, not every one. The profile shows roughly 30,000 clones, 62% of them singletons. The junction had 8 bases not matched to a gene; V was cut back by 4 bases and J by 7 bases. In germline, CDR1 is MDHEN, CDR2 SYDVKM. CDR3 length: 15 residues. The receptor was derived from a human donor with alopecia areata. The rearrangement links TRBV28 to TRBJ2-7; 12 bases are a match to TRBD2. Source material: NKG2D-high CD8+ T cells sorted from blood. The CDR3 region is CASSSPTSGSPEQYF. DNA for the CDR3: TGTGCCAGCAGTTCCCCGACTAGCGGGAGCCCTGAGCAGTACTTC.